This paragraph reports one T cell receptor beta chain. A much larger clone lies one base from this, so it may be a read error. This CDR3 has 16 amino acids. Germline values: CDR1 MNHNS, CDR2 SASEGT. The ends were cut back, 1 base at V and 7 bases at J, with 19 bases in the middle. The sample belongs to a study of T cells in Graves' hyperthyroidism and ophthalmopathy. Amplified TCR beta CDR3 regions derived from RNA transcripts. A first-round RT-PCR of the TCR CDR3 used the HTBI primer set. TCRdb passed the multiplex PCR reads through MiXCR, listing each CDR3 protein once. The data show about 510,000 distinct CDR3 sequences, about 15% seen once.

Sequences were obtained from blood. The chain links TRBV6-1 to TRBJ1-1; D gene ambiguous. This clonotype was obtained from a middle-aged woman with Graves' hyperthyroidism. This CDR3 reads CASSEGAGFVGIEAFF. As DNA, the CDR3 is TGTGCCAGCAGTGAAGGTGCAGGTTTTGTGGGCATTGAAGCTTTCTTT.